Listed below are T cell receptor beta chains from one sample, sequenced in a study of shared clonotypes between healthy human individuals. Some clones are missing from TCRdb's copy, which holds only in-frame ones; the method was immunoSEQ multiplex PCR. The sample consists of about 640,000 clones, about two thirds of them appearing once. The sequenced material came from memory CD4+ T cells sorted from blood. The receptors derive from a woman aged 25-40 years in good health. The CDR3 runs from the conserved cysteine through the conserved F or W. A D gene is named only where the DNA matches it firmly. Only some rows state a clone size, as once, few, many or a class for expanded clones.

-	-	TRBV29-1	TRBJ2-1	CSVDATRTYNEQFF	TGCAGCGTTGATGCGACTCGTACCTACAATGAGCAGTTCTTC
-	-	TRBV29-1	TRBJ2-5	CSVDMGSETQYF	TGCAGCGTTGATATGGGTTCGGAGACCCAGTACTTC
few	TRBD1	TRBV18	TRBJ1-2	CASSPEKGAYGYTF	TGTGCCAGCTCACCAGAGAAGGGGGCCTATGGCTACACCTTC
many	TRBD2	TRBV19	TRBJ2-3	CASRARGGSDTQYF	TGTGCCAGTAGGGCGAGGGGAGGGTCTGATACGCAGTATTTT
-	TRBD2	TRBV19	TRBJ2-1	CASSVTSGRVEQFF	TGTGCCAGTAGTGTTACTAGCGGGAGGGTTGAGCAGTTCTTC
-	-	TRBV28	TRBJ2-3	CASSWNRDGSGTQYF	TGTGCCAGCAGCTGGAACCGGGACGGATCAGGGACGCAGTATTTT
-	-	TRBV6-6	TRBJ1-5	CASRSTTDQPQHF	TGTGCCAGCAGATCCACAACCGATCAGCCCCAGCATTTT
many	TRBD1	TRBV11-2	TRBJ1-5	CASSTGTDQPQHF	TGTGCCAGCAGCACCGGGACAGATCAGCCCCAGCATTTT
-	TRBD1	TRBV6-1	TRBJ1-5	CASARGSSNQPQHF	TGTGCCAGCGCCAGGGGGAGCAGCAATCAGCCCCAGCATTTT
-	-	TRBV5-1	TRBJ2-3	CASSPQPNPTDTQYF	TGCGCCAGCAGCCCCCAGCCCAACCCTACAGATACGCAGTATTTT
-	-	TRBV9	TRBJ2-7	CASSLGRGPSYEQYF	TGTGCCAGCAGCCTCGGGAGGGGGCCCTCCTACGAGCAGTACTTC
-	TRBD1	TRBV11-2	TRBJ2-7	CASSPSTGGYEQYF	TGTGCCAGCAGCCCTTCTACAGGGGGCTACGAGCAGTACTTC
-	-	TRBV7-8	TRBJ1-1	CASSPAERGGTEAFF	TGTGCCAGCAGCCCCGCCGAGCGGGGGGGCACTGAAGCTTTCTTT
-	-	TRBV5-1	TRBJ2-1	CASTIESGVGEQFF	TGCGCCAGCACGATCGAATCGGGAGTCGGTGAGCAGTTCTTC
few	TRBD1	TRBV6-4	TRBJ2-3	CASSVQGAGDTQYF	TGTGCCAGCAGTGTACAGGGGGCGGGAGATACGCAGTATTTT
few	-	TRBV4-2	TRBJ1-1	CASSQESDSRYTEAFF	TGTGCCAGCAGCCAAGAATCTGACAGTAGATACACTGAAGCTTTCTTT
-	TRBD2	TRBV19	TRBJ2-7	CASSIWTSVSYEQYF	TGTGCCAGTAGTATTTGGACTAGCGTATCCTACGAGCAGTACTTC
-	TRBD1	TRBV28	TRBJ1-1	CASSLPDRGRTEAFF	TGTGCCAGCAGTTTACCTGACAGGGGGCGAACTGAAGCTTTCTTT
-	TRBD2	TRBV11-3	TRBJ2-3	CASSLTGTSGYGVNTQYF	TGTGCCAGCAGTCTAACCGGGACTAGCGGGTACGGGGTAAATACGCAGTATTTT